One sample yielded the 8 T cell receptor beta chains listed below, sequenced in a study of blood T cell repertoires in COVID-19. Profiling relied on immunoSEQ multiplex PCR, and the TCRdb table lists in-frame clones only, not all of them. The sample has around 72,000 clones, 82% seen once. The sequenced sample consisted of peripheral blood. Receptors were obtained from a human donor in a cohort sampled during active COVID-19.

This clone was counted a few times. The V and J genes are TRBV4-2 and TRBJ2-7, with a possible D match to TRBD2 (6 bases). V was clipped by 0 bases and J by 1 base, with 13 bases between them. Germline CDR1 reads LGHNA; CDR2 reads YNFKEQ. The CDR3 runs to 16 residues. The CDR3 DNA is TGTGCCAGCAGCCAAGATAGCGGCAGTCCTTCCTACGAGCAGTACTTC. Protein sequence: CASSQDSGSPSYEQYF.

The rearrangement joins TRBV6-5 to TRBJ2-7; tentative D call: TRBD1 (5 bases). The CDR3 has 16 residues. Trimming shortened V by 0 bases and J by 0 bases, and 12 bases separated the two germline ends. CDR1 is MNHEY and CDR2 is SVGAGI in the germline V gene. The CDR3 region is CASSYSQGLSSYEQYF. In DNA, the CDR3 is TGTGCCAGCAGTTACTCCCAGGGCCTGAGCTCCTACGAGCAGTACTTC.

This clone was counted a few times. CDR3 bases: TGTGCCAGCAGCACCCCCTGGGACAGGGCGATTAGGGGAGGAAACACCATATATTTT. Its protein is CASSTPWDRAIRGGNTIYF. The V call is TRBV7-6, the J call TRBJ1-3; TRBD1 agrees at 9 bases. With 5 bases clipped from V and 4 bases from J, the junction kept 18 bases outside the gene matches. This CDR3 is 19 amino acids long. The germline CDR1 and CDR2 sequences are SGHVS and FNYEAQ.

The gene calls are TRBV29-1 and TRBJ1-2; 7 bases match TRBD1. Germline lookup yields CDR1 SQVTM and CDR2 ANQGSEA. The ends lost 6 bases at V and 2 bases at J; junction bases unmatched: 12. The CDR3 runs 15 residues. CDR3 protein: CSVRDAGTENYGYTF. As DNA, the CDR3 is TGCAGCGTGAGAGACGCCGGGACAGAAAACTATGGCTACACCTTC.

The chain uses TRBV5-1 and TRBJ2-7; 7 nucleotides align to TRBD1. This CDR3 has 15 residues. Germline CDR1 and CDR2: SGHRS and YFSETQ. V dropped 5 bases and J dropped 0; count of bases not matched to a gene: 8. CDR3 sequence: CASSTGTVASYEQYF. CDR3 sequence (DNA): TGCGCCAGCAGTACCGGGACAGTGGCCTCCTACGAGCAGTACTTC.

The chain links TRBV6-5 to TRBJ2-7, with D uncertain. The CDR3 is made up of 11 amino acids. The V end was cut by 8 bases, the J end by 3 bases, with 8 bases between. Germline lookup yields CDR1 MNHEY and CDR2 SVGAGI. The CDR3 nucleotides are TGTGCCAGCGTCAGTTACTACGAGCAGTACTTC. This encodes CASVSYYEQYF.

The V and J genes are TRBV5-4 and TRBJ1-1, with 7 bases aligning to TRBD1. Unmatched junction bases numbered 14, after V lost 2 bases and J lost 10 bases. Looked up from germline, CDR1 is SGHNT and CDR2 is YYREEE (reference sequence). This CDR3 contains 15 residues. CDR3 bases: TGTGCCAGCAGCTTAGGGGGCACAGGATCCCTGGGAGCTTTCTTT. This sequence encodes CASSLGGTGSLGAFF.

The chain combines TRBV5-4 with TRBJ2-1; D gene ambiguous. V was clipped by 4 bases and J by 2 bases, with 16 bases between them. This CDR3 region has 16 residues. CDR1 and CDR2 from the germline V gene are SGHNT and YYREEE (reference sequence). CDR3 bases: TGTGCCAGCAGCGTTTCACTTGGTCGTACCTACAATGAGCAGTTCTTC. It is translated as CASSVSLGRTYNEQFF.